The 5 T cell receptor beta chains below were found in one sample sequenced in a study of Ad26.COV2.S vaccination and SARS-CoV-2 variants (dated by TCRdb to about 2021). Sample treatment or condition, as interpreted from the label and publication: roughly 19 received Ad26.COV2.S at low or high dose, single or two shots; roughly five received placebo; per-sample allocation not given. Repertoires of vaccine and placebo recipients were sequenced from samples collected on day 63 after the first injection. The method behind the library was the immunoSEQ multiplex PCR assay. TCRdb limited this immuneACCESS table to in-frame rearrangements with V and J called. A share of clones is missing; checked studies link under half to unresolved V genes, and the rest is unexplained. For this sample there are about 680,000 clones; 89% appear just once. The ten biggest clones cover over 1.3% of the sample. Sequences were derived from peripheral blood, sampled in a trial of Ad26.COV2.S vaccine versus placebo. These receptor sequences come from a person between 18 and 60 years old who received the Ad26.COV2.S COVID-19 vaccine or a placebo.

The chain couples TRBV7-9 to TRBJ1-6; D gene uncertain. V shed 5 bases and J shed 8 bases, with 4 bases lying between them. Per the germline V gene, CDR1 is SEHNR and CDR2 is FQNEAQ (reference sequence). The CDR3 is 11 amino acids. CDR3 nucleotides: TGTGCCAGCAGCGGGGATTCACCCCTCCACTTT. It translates to CASSGDSPLHF.

The V call is TRBV21-1, the J call TRBJ2-2; the table names TRBD2, a call not compared with the DNA. TRBV21-1 is tagged as a pseudogene. The CDR3 runs to 17 residues. As DNA, the CDR3 is TGTGCCAGCAGCCCCCGGCGGGGGGCCACGGGGACCGGGGAGCTGTTTTTT. Translated, it gives CASSPRRGATGTGELFF.

This chain uses TRBV20-1 with TRBJ2-1, with 7 bases lining up with TRBD2. The V segment lost 3 bases and the J segment 3 bases; nucleotides outside the gene matches: 5. The germline V gene has CDR1 DFQATT and CDR2 SNEGSKA (reference sequence). This CDR3 has 14 amino acids. DNA of the CDR3: TGCAGTGCTAGTATGTGGGAGGGCTACAATGAGCAGTTCTTC. This sequence encodes CSASMWEGYNEQFF.

The J gene is TRBJ2-5, the V gene TRBV19; 7 bases map to TRBD2. The end of the DNA is better explained by TRBJ2-7, so the J call may be wrong. Germline CDR1 and CDR2: LNHDA and SQIVND (reference sequence). CDR3 size: 16 residues. Here the CDR3 reads CASSYSTGTMSYEQYF. The CDR3, as DNA: TGTGCCAGTAGTTACTCTACCGGGACTATGTCCTACGAGCAGTACTTC.

The CDR3 bases are TGTGCCAGCAGTCGAACACAGGGCTGGGGCAATCAGCCCCAGCATTTT. Protein sequence: CASSRTQGWGNQPQHF. The chain couples TRBV6-2 or TRBV6-3 to TRBJ1-5; D might be TRBD1 (6 bases). Germline V gives CDR1 MNHEY, CDR2 SVGEGT. The ends were cut back, 5 bases at V and 2 bases at J, with 16 bases in the middle. The CDR3 contains 16 residues.